Listed below are T cell receptor beta chains from one sample, sequenced in a study of cytomegalovirus exposure and HLA in healthy donors. Clones were sequenced by immunoSEQ multiplex PCR, and TCRdb holds only the in-frame ones, with some missing. The sample has more than 150,000 clones, just over 75% seen once. Sequencing input: PBMCs. The receptors shown here come from a young man in good health and CMV-seronegative. CDR3s include the opening cysteine and the closing phenylalanine or tryptophan. Each record gives: CDR3 length, J gene, clone size, D gene, V gene, CDR3 DNA, CDR3 protein. D genes are given only for firm matches. Expanded clones are given a class, and other clones once, few, many or no size at all.

>14|TRBJ2-3|once|TRBD1|TRBV9
TGTGCCAGCAGCGTACAGGGGGCGAAAGATACGCAGTATTTT
CASSVQGAKDTQYF
>16|TRBJ2-4|NA|TRBD2|TRBV7-9
TGTGCCAGCAGCCAGAATAGTCGGGGGGGCAAAAACATTCAGTACTTC
CASSQNSRGGKNIQYF
>15|TRBJ2-2|NA|NA|TRBV6-5
TGTGCCAGCAGTTACGGGGGGTCGAACACCGGGGAGCTGTTTTTT
CASSYGGSNTGELFF
>16|TRBJ1-6|once|TRBD1|TRBV25-1
TGTGCCAGCAGTGATGACCCCGGGACAGGGAGGTCACCCCTCCACTTT
CASSDDPGTGRSPLHF
>15|TRBJ1-2|NA|NA|TRBV9
TGTGCCAGCAGCGTAGAGGGGAGGCCTCGGTATGGCTACACCTTC
CASSVEGRPRYGYTF
>14|TRBJ1-2|NA|NA|TRBV2
TGTGCCAGCGGAAATCAGGCTTCATACTATGGCTACACCTTC
CASGNQASYYGYTF
>15|TRBJ2-5|NA|TRBD2|TRBV9
TGTGCCAGCAGCGCGGGGGGAGGGGCTAAAGAGACCCAGTACTTC
CASSAGGGAKETQYF
>13|TRBJ2-7|NA|NA|TRBV7-9
TGTGCCAGCAGCCCGGGACACTTCTACGAGCAGTACTTC
CASSPGHFYEQYF
>13|TRBJ2-2|once|TRBD1|TRBV30
TGTGCCTGGAGTCCTACAGGGGCCGGGGAGCTGTTTTTT
CAWSPTGAGELFF
>16|TRBJ2-7|NA|TRBD2|TRBV9
TGTGCCAGCAGCGTAGGGGTCTCGGGGGGTGCCTACGAGCAGTACTTC
CASSVGVSGGAYEQYF
>16|TRBJ1-2|NA|NA|TRBV27
TGTGCCAGCAGTGCCCGGGTGGGAGGGGACCTCTATGGCTACACCTTC
CASSARVGGDLYGYTF
>15|TRBJ2-5|NA|TRBD2|TRBV29-1
TGCAGCGTTGGGGCCTTAGCGGGAGGGCAAGAGACCCAGTACTTC
CSVGALAGGQETQYF
>12|TRBJ2-7|NA|NA|TRBV29-1
TGCAGCGTTGAAGGACAGACCTACGAGCAGTACTTC
CSVEGQTYEQYF
>14|TRBJ1-5|NA|TRBD1|TRBV19
TGTGCCAGTAGCCGGACAGGGGGCAATCAGCCCCAGCATTTT
CASSRTGGNQPQHF
>13|TRBJ1-1|NA|NA|TRBV6-1
TGTGCCAGCAGTCGCAGAATGAACACTGAAGCTTTCTTT
CASSRRMNTEAFF
>15|TRBJ2-1|NA|TRBD1|TRBV4-2
TGTGCCAGCAGCCACGGGACAGGGATACAATATGAGCAGTTCTTC
CASSHGTGIQYEQFF
>14|TRBJ2-5|NA|TRBD2|TRBV29-1
TGCAGCGTTGAGCGGGGGGGGCGGGAAGAGACCCAGTACTTC
CSVERGGREETQYF
>16|TRBJ1-3|NA|NA|TRBV7-2
TGTGCCAGCAGCCCCCGGGACATGGCGTGGCTGAACACCATATATTTT
CASSPRDMAWLNTIYF
>15|TRBJ1-6|NA|NA|TRBV5-1
TGCGCCAGCAGCTTGAGAGCAACGGATAATTCACCCCTCCACTTT
CASSLRATDNSPLHF
>15|TRBJ2-1|NA|TRBD2|TRBV9
TGTGCCAGCAGCGTAGCAGCGGGAGGTTACAATGAGCAGTTCTTC
CASSVAAGGYNEQFF
>17|TRBJ1-1|NA|TRBD1|TRBV5-1
TGCGCCAGCAGCTTGACCATATCCGGGACAGGGAGGACTGAAGCTTTCTTT
CASSLTISGTGRTEAFF
>15|TRBJ1-1|NA|NA|TRBV19
TGTGCCAGTAGTATAGTCGGAGGTTCGGCAGCTGAAGCTTTCTTT
CASSIVGGSAAEAFF
>19|TRBJ1-3|NA|NA|TRBV19
TGTGCCAGTAGTATTGAGACAGGACCGCTCACCTTCTCTGGAAACACCATATATTTT
CASSIETGPLTFSGNTIYF
>12|TRBJ2-7|once|NA|TRBV10-3
TGTGCCATCAGTGAGAGGGGTTACGAGCAGTACTTC
CAISERGYEQYF
>14|TRBJ1-1|NA|TRBD1|TRBV11-2
TGTGCCAGCAGAAGACCCGGGACAGGGGAGGAAGCTTTCTTT
CASRRPGTGEEAFF
>14|TRBJ2-5|NA|TRBD1|TRBV5-1
TGCGCCAGCAGCTGGACAGGGTCGACGGAGACCCAGTACTTC
CASSWTGSTETQYF
>17|TRBJ2-1|few|TRBD2|TRBV7-2
TGTGCCAGCAGCTTAGCGCATGGCGGGAGCACCTACAATGAGCAGTTCTTC
CASSLAHGGSTYNEQFF
>17|TRBJ2-3|once|TRBD2|TRBV4-3
TGCGCCAGCAGCCAAGATAGCGGGCTAGCGGGAATGGATACGCAGTATTTT
CASSQDSGLAGMDTQYF
>14|TRBJ1-2|few|NA|TRBV29-1
TGCAGCGTTAATACAGGGAATGTAAACTATGGCTACACCTTC
CSVNTGNVNYGYTF
>16|TRBJ2-7|NA|TRBD1|TRBV5-1
TGCGCCAGCAGCCCCGGGGACAGGGCTAGTTTGAGCGAGCAGTACTTC
CASSPGDRASLSEQYF
>15|TRBJ2-3|NA|NA|TRBV18
TGTGCCAGCTCACCGGGCAGGGGCGTTACAGATACGCAGTATTTT
CASSPGRGVTDTQYF
>15|TRBJ2-1|NA|TRBD2|TRBV2
TGTGCCCGCTCCCGGGAAGCGGGGGTAGTGAATGAGCAGTTCTTC
CARSREAGVVNEQFF
>15|TRBJ2-7|once|TRBD1|TRBV9
TGTGCCAGCAGCCCAACCTGGACAGGGGGCTACGAGCAGTACTTC
CASSPTWTGGYEQYF
>15|TRBJ2-1|NA|NA|TRBV5-1
TGCGCCAGCAGCTTGGCCCCAGGGTCCTACAATGAGCAGTTCTTC
CASSLAPGSYNEQFF
>16|TRBJ2-2|NA|TRBD2|TRBV12-5
TGTGCTAGTGGTTCTGGGGACTATCCGAACACCGGGGAGCTGTTTTTT
CASGSGDYPNTGELFF
>16|TRBJ2-5|NA|TRBD1|TRBV5-6
TGTGCCAGCAGCTCCACCAGGGGGCGCTGGCAAGAGACCCAGTACTTC
CASSSTRGRWQETQYF
>13|TRBJ2-3|once|NA|TRBV2
TGTGCCAGTGGACGGACTAGCACAGATACGCAGTATTTT
CASGRTSTDTQYF
>14|TRBJ2-7|NA|TRBD2|TRBV5-1
TGCGCCAGCAGCCGGGGAGGGAGAACCTACGAGCAGTACTTC
CASSRGGRTYEQYF
>17|TRBJ1-6|NA|NA|TRBV7-6
TGTGCCAGCAGCCGGAATTCGGGAACGAGGGTCTATTCACCCCTCCACTTT
CASSRNSGTRVYSPLHF
>15|TRBJ1-3|NA|NA|TRBV28
TGTGCCAGCAGTTTAGAGGGAACGGCTGGAAACACCATATATTTT
CASSLEGTAGNTIYF